This TCR beta chain was sequenced for a study of cytomegalovirus exposure and HLA in healthy donors (dated by TCRdb to about 2017). Concerning the study at large: According to an earlier analysis of 587 of the donors, about 179 million T cells yielded 117 million unique TCR beta sequences and 250 to 350 Gb of sequence data. Around 320 gigabases of sequencing data and roughly 90 million unique TCR sequences were included in an early release covering several hundred HLA-typed donors. Among the roughly 400 genotyped donors, approximately 77% belonged to the genetic ancestry cluster associated with self-reported Caucasian donors. The aim of the study was to test whether cataloging public T cell receptors could identify signatures of past pathogen exposure. The T cell repertoires of 666 subjects were profiled by immunosequencing and related to cytomegalovirus serostatus. In addition to the first cohort of 500 to 850 subjects, a separate validation cohort of 130 or so different subjects was used. High-throughput TCR immunosequencing, statistical association of individual TCRs with disease status, and machine learning were combined to predict cytomegalovirus infection status. To study patterns of TCR occurrence, a later analysis re-analyzed previously published TCR beta repertoires from 550 to 800 donors and added high-resolution HLA genotyping. The later analysis used no new phenotypic data to find candidate immune exposures, relying instead on TCR beta sequences and their occurrence across donors. An earlier analysis of several hundred of the donors used high-throughput TCR beta sequencing to judge whether each TCR beta V gene segment behaved as functional or pseudogenic. Donor age, sex, ethnicity and CMV serostatus were compiled together with the repertoire data. In a later genetic analysis, genome-wide SNP genotypes for about 55% of the 666 donors were used, and that subset was treated as a discovery cohort. Every repertoire in the discovery cohort had been generated on one and the same sequencing platform. Class I and class II HLA loci were covered by the typing at four-digit resolution. Typing coverage varied by locus: roughly 629-640 donors for A, B, C, DRB1 and DQB1; roughly 560 for DQA1; over 600 for DPA1; more than 450 for DPB1. Roughly 5 DR-DQ haplotypes were handled as single units for association and clustering, since linkage in the cohort was strong. On average, about 240,000 unique TCR beta nucleotide sequences were sequenced per donor among several hundred genotyped donors of the cohort, with roughly 18% of those sequences being non-productive. Results the study describes overall, beyond this receptor: Some IMGT-functional V segments, including TRBV6-2 and TRBV6-3, could not be told apart with the 87-base-pair reads, so those segments were excluded. In an earlier analysis of roughly 500 of the donors, most TCR beta V segments appeared in productive rearrangements about 87% or about 30% of the time, broadly matching IMGT annotations. In vitro tests confirmed that a few of the cytomegalovirus-associated TCR beta chains recognize cytomegalovirus antigens. Immune exposure information for the cohort was limited to CMV serostatus. According to the authors, the approach could potentially be generalized to other disease states and immunological phenotypes. Correlated functional status among segregating V segments might be attributable to linkage disequilibrium, but an unknown experimental factor could not be ruled out. According to a later analysis, TCR association rates differed among HLA loci, with DRB1 alleles showing the most associated TCRs and HLA-C alleles showing the fewest. In a later analysis, some 18,000 TCR beta sequences were associated with specific HLA alleles at a false discovery rate of 0.05. About 17 rarely observed V segments, including chromosome 9 orphons, were excluded from the earlier analysis of just under 600 of the donors because counts were too low. When HLA alleles, especially DR and DQ, strongly co-occurred, attributing TCR associations to individual alleles was difficult. The study gave a list of under 200 TCR beta chains associated with cytomegalovirus. Presence/absence analyses assumed roughly uniform sequencing depth across donors, an assumption that may not hold. A later analysis reported that several top co-occurrence clusters appeared linked to parvovirus B19, influenza, CMV and Epstein-Barr virus. Most TCR sequences were seen in very few donors, while some public TCRs were found in many individuals. A group of highly shared sequence variants was considered likely to be a technical artifact of the sequencing pipeline. In both the original and validation cohorts, the classifier was reported to diagnose cytomegalovirus status with high specificity and sensitivity. A later analysis found that most CMV-associated TCR beta chains appeared HLA-restricted, with HLA associations seemingly driven largely by CMV exposure. According to a later genetic analysis, donors in an Asian-associated ancestry cluster had fewer N-insertions in productive TCRs than the approximately 630-donor mean. Because some donors lacked HLA typing at each locus, the association tests relied only on the typed subset. The cohort was sequenced for TCR beta chains only, and without alpha or paired-chain data the features that could be detected were limited. Compared with equally common non-associated chains, HLA-associated TCR beta chains in a later analysis were more clonally expanded and had lower generation probabilities. A further reported finding was that TCR beta sequences accurately predicted the HLA-A and HLA-B alleles for most subjects in the first cohort. An association between a missense DCLRE1C variant and V-gene and J-gene trimming of TCR beta chains was found in a later genetic analysis and replicated in an independent cohort.

The cohort consisted of more than 650 healthy bone marrow donors. Cohort members were all nominally healthy when sampled, although unrecorded immune exposures were likely present. The donor tested CMV seronegative and was one of the 352 seronegative cohort members. A peripheral blood sample was collected from each donor, and TCR beta sequencing was performed on peripheral blood mononuclear cells. Genomic DNA extraction from the blood cell samples was performed with the Qiagen DNeasy Blood Extraction Kit. Library preparation used the immunoSEQ multiplex PCR assay. The multiplex PCR relied on a mix of 60 forward primers for TCR Vbeta segments and 13 reverse primers for TCR Jbeta segments. The CDR3 region of rearranged TCR beta genes was amplified from genomic DNA with a multiplex PCR assay. The amplified TCR beta libraries were sequenced on the Illumina HiSeq System as 87-base-pair reads. The published analysis was carried out like this. A later analysis counted approximately 76 million unique TCR beta chains across the 666 repertoires, and some 12 million of these chains were shared by at least two donors. Raw reads were error-corrected and collapsed into unique sequences by a nearest-neighbor algorithm in which closely related sequences were merged to remove PCR and sequencing errors. To assign V, D and J gene segments, CDR3 sequences were aligned to IMGT reference sequences. For a sequence to be retained, a match of at least six nucleotides was required to both a V gene segment and a J gene segment. A rearrangement was called productive if the CDR3 had no stop codons and remained in frame with V and J, and every other rearrangement was called non-productive. CDR3 was defined by IMGT convention, running from the second conserved V-encoded cysteine to the conserved J-encoded phenylalanine. The earlier analysis of about 590 of the donors excluded sequences that lacked an unambiguous match to a single V gene segment. An earlier analysis of almost 600 of the donors classified V segments as functional when productive rearrangements were above 56.7% and as segregating when the standard deviation between donors was above 5%. A statistical classification framework was built for diagnosing cytomegalovirus status from the catalog of TCR beta chain sequences. In a later analysis, V and J genes were assigned by comparing TCR nucleotide sequences against IMGT/GENE-DB human TR gene sequences. A later analysis assigned CDR3 sequences and most-parsimonious VDJ recombination scenarios with the TCRdist pipeline. A later analysis defined each TCR beta chain by its CDR3 amino acid sequence plus V-gene family, and excluded reads lacking a unique V-gene family. In a later analysis, a few hundred highly shared, low-generation-probability nucleotide sequences were removed to address suspected cross-contamination and a sequencing artifact. In a later analysis, a clonal expansion index for each public chain was calculated from normalized within-repertoire ranks of inferred template counts. In a later analysis, generation probabilities were computed using a VDJ recombination model fitted to out-of-frame rearrangements, and the results were checked against IGoR. Hypergeometric tests were used in a later analysis to score TCR-TCR, TCR-HLA and TCR-CMV co-occurrence, with a repertoire-size bias correction applied to the TCR pairs. False discovery rates were estimated in a later analysis by permuting HLA or CMV assignments 20 times. In a later analysis, co-occurring TCRs were grouped with DBSCAN, and TCRdist sequence similarity was added when clustering was performed within HLA-allele-positive subsets. Repertoires with fewer than 30,000 or more than 120,000 public chains were left out of co-occurrence clustering, as were about five repertoires with anomalous nucleotide sharing. Imported from immuneACCESS, the table was reduced by TCRdb to in-frame sequences with V and J called. These copies leave out some clones; in studies compared against another copy, an unresolved V gene accounts for under half, and the cause of the remainder is not known. D and trimming come from the DNA, and the V and J calls and clone size come from that table. For this sample the table gives about 130,000 clones, of which 75% were detected only once. 3.3% of the sample is taken by the ten largest.

Including cysteine and phenylalanine, the CDR3 has 12 amino acids. Solely the CDR3 DNA is kept, with 36 bases framed from the first base. In the germline V gene, CDR1 corresponds to SGHVS and CDR2 to FQNEAQ. V is pared back by 8 bases and J by 4 bases, with 11 bases lying between the germline termini. As for this clone: Which antigen it targets is not known. Base quality data are lacking; no much larger clone is found one base away.

This sequence originates from a woman aged 50 to 60 in good health and CMV-seronegative. Sequences were obtained from PBMCs. The rearranged chain carries TRBV7-8 and TRBJ1-1, and possibly TRBD1, on 5 matching bases. This receptor carries the CDR3 CASGAPRTEAFF. The nucleotides read TGTGCCAGCGGGGCTCCCCGCACTGAAGCTTTCTTT.